This is a list of T cell receptor beta chains from one sample in a study of regulatory T cells in long-lasting Graves disease. TCRdb called the multiplex PCR reads again in MiXCR, with one record for every CDR3 protein. The sample carries more than 400,000 distinct CDR3 sequences, around 15% recorded once. The sample was also linked to a second study, of T cells in Graves' hyperthyroidism and ophthalmopathy.

The sequenced sample was peripheral blood mononuclear cells (PBMCs), obtained at new diagnosis, from a patient treated with antithyroid drugs. The receptors originated from a woman under 40 with Graves disease. Each CDR3 is given with its conserved first and last residue. The order of the fields is V gene, clone size, D gene, J gene, CDR3 DNA, CDR3 protein. D genes are given only for firm matches. Clone size is stated in some rows and not others, as once, few, many or a class when expanded.

>TRBV18|many|-|TRBJ2-3
TGTGCCAGCTCACCACCCAGCGCTAGCACAGATACGCAGTATTTT
CASSPPSASTDTQYF
>TRBV11-2|many|-|TRBJ2-3
TGTGCCAGCAGCCTAGGGGGGGGGGAGTTCGGCACAGATACGCAGTATTTT
CASSLGGGEFGTDTQYF
>TRBV6-1|few|-|TRBJ1-5
TGTGCCAGCAAGGCTGGGGACCAGCCCCAGCATTTT
CASKAGDQPQHF
>TRBV20-1|many|TRBD2|TRBJ2-2
TGCAGTGCTCCCCCGGGAGGGGCGGACACCGGGGAGCTGTTTTTT
CSAPPGGADTGELFF
>TRBV20-1|many|-|TRBJ2-7
TGCAGTGCTAGTCGGGACAACCCTTACGAGCAGTACTTC
CSASRDNPYEQYF
>TRBV28|many|-|TRBJ2-5
TGTGCCAGCAGTTTAACGACCCTAAACCTAGAGACCCAGTACTTC
CASSLTTLNLETQYF
>TRBV27|many|-|TRBJ2-1
TGTGCCAGCAGTCCGCTGATGGGTGGCAATGAGCAGTTCTTC
CASSPLMGGNEQFF
>TRBV2|many|-|TRBJ2-2
TGTGCCAGCAGTGTTTATCGACTAGTCGGGGGCACCGGGGAGCTGTTTTTT
CASSVYRLVGGTGELFF
>TRBV5-6|many|-|TRBJ2-1
TGTGCCAGCAGCTTGTACTCGAGATACAATGAGCAGTTCTTC
CASSLYSRYNEQFF
>TRBV5-4|-|TRBD2|TRBJ2-1
TGTGCCAGCAGCTCCGGACTAGATTACAATGAGCAGTTCTTC
CASSSGLDYNEQFF
>TRBV4-1|-|-|TRBJ2-7
TGCGCCAGCAGCCAAGGAATCGACAGCTACGAGCAGTACTTC
CASSQGIDSYEQYF
>TRBV27|many|TRBD1|TRBJ1-1
TGTGCCAGCAGGGGACAGTGGGAAGCTTTCTTT
CASRGQWEAFF
>TRBV29-1|many|-|TRBJ2-1
TGCAGCGTCGCAGGGATAAAGCCCCCAGAACCCTACAATGAGCAGTTCTTC
CSVAGIKPPEPYNEQFF
>TRBV6-1|many|-|TRBJ1-5
TGTGCCAGCAGTGAATATAGCAATCAGCCCCAGCATTTT
CASSEYSNQPQHF
>TRBV29-1|-|-|TRBJ1-2
TGCAGCGCGGGGCGGGGGATTGTTGCTGGCTACACCTTC
CSAGRGIVAGYTF
>TRBV9|-|-|TRBJ1-1
TGTGCCAGCAGCCCCTACCCCGGCAGGGAGGCTTTCTTT
CASSPYPGREAFF
>TRBV5-5|-|TRBD1|TRBJ1-2
TGTGCCAGCAGCCGGGTTTGGCCAGGGGGGAATGAAGGCTACACCTTC
CASSRVWPGGNEGYTF
>TRBV6-5|-|-|TRBJ2-5
TGTGCCAGCAGTTACGGGGACACATACCAAGAGACCCAGTACTTC
CASSYGDTYQETQYF
>TRBV30|few|-|TRBJ1-2
TGTGCCTCGGTAAAAATGGTTAACTATGGCTACACCTTC
CASVKMVNYGYTF
>TRBV5-6|many|TRBD2|TRBJ2-5
TGTGCCAGCAGCTTGATTGCGGGAGATGAGACCCAGTACTTC
CASSLIAGDETQYF
>TRBV24-1|many|TRBD1|TRBJ2-7
TGTGCCACCAGTGATCGCCGGACAGGTTCCTACGAGCAGTACTTC
CATSDRRTGSYEQYF
>TRBV28|many|-|TRBJ1-6
TGTGCCAGCAAAACCCTGAGCTCCTATAATTCACCCCTCCACTTT
CASKTLSSYNSPLHF
>TRBV7-2|-|-|TRBJ2-2
TGTGCCAGCAGCTTGCAGACCGGGGAGCTGTTTTTT
CASSLQTGELFF
>TRBV18|many|TRBD2|TRBJ2-1
TGTGCCAGCTCACCATTGGCTAGCGGAAACAATGAACAGTTCTTC
CASSPLASGNNEQFF
>TRBV3-1|many|TRBD1|TRBJ1-1
TGTGCCAGCAGCCCCCAGGGGGGGTTCACTGAAGCTTTCTTT
CASSPQGGFTEAFF
>TRBV28|many|-|TRBJ2-3
TGTGCCAGCAGTTCGCAGATGATAGCGGAGCTAAACACAGATACGCAGTATTTT
CASSSQMIAELNTDTQYF
>TRBV10-3|many|-|TRBJ1-1
TGTGCCCTCGGGGCAGGGCTGAACACTGAAGCTTTCTTT
CALGAGLNTEAFF
>TRBV7-9|-|TRBD2|TRBJ2-3
TGTGCCAGCAGCCCCCACGGGGGGAGCGGATACACAGATACGCAGTATTTT
CASSPHGGSGYTDTQYF
>TRBV6-2/TRBV6-3|many|-|TRBJ2-7
TGTGCCAGCAGACAACTCCGACAGAGCTCCTACGAGCAGTACTTC
CASRQLRQSSYEQYF
>TRBV20-1|many|-|TRBJ1-1
TGCAGTGCTAGAGGAATGAACACTGAAGCTTTCTTT
CSARGMNTEAFF
>TRBV28|many|-|TRBJ2-3
TGTGCCAGCAGTTCGACGGGACTGTCAGCCACAGATACGCAGTATTTT
CASSSTGLSATDTQYF
>TRBV18|-|-|TRBJ1-3
TGTGCCAGCTCCCGGGACGCCGCAACCTCTGGAAACACCATATATTTT
CASSRDAATSGNTIYF
>TRBV18|many|TRBD2|TRBJ2-1
TGTGCCAGCTCACCGGACGGGACTAGCGGGAAAGTTTCACCCTACAATGAGCAGTTCTTC
CASSPDGTSGKVSPYNEQFF
>TRBV18|many|-|TRBJ1-4
TGTGCCAGCTCACCAAAGGTGTCAGGGCTTAATGAAAAACTGTTTTTT
CASSPKVSGLNEKLFF
>TRBV20-1|few|TRBD2|TRBJ2-4
TGCAGTGCTAGAGTCCCCCCGACTAGCGGGAGTGACATTCAGTACTTC
CSARVPPTSGSDIQYF
>TRBV2|many|TRBD1|TRBJ2-2
TGTGCCAGCAGAGGAGGGGACAGGGAAAAGGTGTTTTTT
CASRGGDREKVFF
>TRBV7-9|many|-|TRBJ2-2
TGTGCCAGCAGCCCCATTTGGAACACCGGGGAGCTGTTTTTT
CASSPIWNTGELFF
>TRBV9|few|-|TRBJ1-3
TGTGCCAGCAGCGACCGGGACCGATCTGGAAACACCATATATTTT
CASSDRDRSGNTIYF
>TRBV27|many|-|TRBJ2-7
TGTGCCAGCAGTTTAAGCCCCGGGACTTCCTACGAGCAGTACTTC
CASSLSPGTSYEQYF
>TRBV28|many|TRBD2|TRBJ2-1
TGTGCCAGTAGAATTAGCGGGAGGCCCAACAATGAGCAGTTCTTC
CASRISGRPNNEQFF
>TRBV12-3/TRBV12-4|many|-|TRBJ2-2
TGTGCCAGCCGTGGACGACTGCCGAACACCGGGGAGCTGTTTTTT
CASRGRLPNTGELFF
>TRBV12-3/TRBV12-4|many|TRBD1|TRBJ1-2
TGTGCCAGCAGTCCCACGACAGGGGGCGGCTATGGCTACACCTTC
CASSPTTGGGYGYTF
>TRBV14|few|-|TRBJ1-6
TGTGCCAGCAGCCAAAACAGAAATAATTCACCCCTCCACTTT
CASSQNRNNSPLHF
>TRBV28|many|TRBD2|TRBJ2-7
TGTGCCAGCAGCCAGGGACTAGCGGGGGTCTCCTACGAGCAGTACTTC
CASSQGLAGVSYEQYF
>TRBV4-2|many|-|TRBJ2-7
TGTGCCAGCAGCCAAGGGTCAGGGAACGAGCAGTACTTC
CASSQGSGNEQYF
>TRBV5-1|-|-|TRBJ1-1
TGCGCCAGCAGCTTGGTTGAAGACCGATTCCTTAACACTGAAGCTTTCTTT
CASSLVEDRFLNTEAFF
>TRBV6-2/TRBV6-3|few|TRBD2|TRBJ2-3
TGTGCCAGCAGCACCCCGGGGGGTAACACAGATACGCAGTATTTT
CASSTPGGNTDTQYF
>TRBV27|many|-|TRBJ1-5
TGTGCCACCCCTCTAGGTAGCAATCAGCCCCAGCATTTT
CATPLGSNQPQHF
>TRBV28|many|-|TRBJ2-7
TGTGCCAGCAGTCCTCTTTCGTTCCAGGGAAGGAGGTACGAGCAGTACTTC
CASSPLSFQGRRYEQYF
>TRBV7-3|-|TRBD2|TRBJ2-7
TGTGCCAGCAGCTTAAGCCCTAGCGGGTCCCTTTACGAGCAGTACTTC
CASSLSPSGSLYEQYF
>TRBV2|many|-|TRBJ1-4
TGTGCCAGCAGTGAAATAGTGCTCGGCGAAAAACTGTTTTTT
CASSEIVLGEKLFF
>TRBV4-1|few|TRBD1|TRBJ1-4
TGCGCCAGCAGCCGACAGGGGGAAAGTCAAGGGAAACTGTTTTTT
CASSRQGESQGKLFF
>TRBV28|many|TRBD1|TRBJ2-7
TGTGCCAGCAGTTCATCCTCCGGGACAGCCTACGAGCAGTACTTC
CASSSSSGTAYEQYF
>TRBV5-6|few|TRBD1|TRBJ1-3
TGTGCCAGCAGCTTTACCCGGACAGGGATGGACACCATATATTTT
CASSFTRTGMDTIYF